The 22 T cell receptor beta chains given below trace back to one sample, sequenced in a study of cytomegalovirus exposure and HLA in healthy donors. Both 60 Vbeta primers and 13 Jbeta primers went into the PCR. Clones were read by immunoSEQ multiplex PCR, and TCRdb kept only the in-frame ones, dropping some. The sample has 140,000 to 150,000 clones; 75% to 90% are singletons. Material for sequencing was PBMCs. These receptors were taken from a young woman in good health and CMV-seronegative.

As for this clone: The junction and the germline gene differ at one end; a read error may be behind it. The gene calls are TRBV7-9 and TRBJ2-1, with D perhaps TRBD2 (6 bases). Germline CDR1 and CDR2: SEHNR and FQNEAQ (reference sequence). This CDR3 is 18 amino acids long. CDR3 DNA sequence: TGTTCCAGCAGCCATACCTTAACAGCTAAGGGAGGTTACAATGAGCAGTTCTTC. Protein product: CSSSHTLTAKGGYNEQFF.

A few counts support this clone. The rearrangement uses TRBV13 and TRBJ2-7; 7 bases agree with TRBD1. Trimming at V came to 5 bases and at J to 5 bases, leaving 3 bases not matched to a gene. This CDR3 has 12 amino acids. Germline V gene data show CDR1 as PRHDT and CDR2 as FYEKMQ (reference sequence). The DNA for the CDR3 is TGTGCCAGCAGCAGGGGGCAGAACGAGCAGTACTTC. This sequence encodes CASSRGQNEQYF.

This rearrangement joins TRBV29-1 to TRBJ1-1, with D uncertain. This CDR3 spans 14 amino acids. Germline assignment: CDR1 SQVTM and CDR2 ANQGSEA. Trimming cost V 6 bases and J 3 bases, with 17 bases left between them. CDR3 nucleotide sequence: TGCAGCGTGGTGCCCACGGGTTTGGACACTGAAGCTTTCTTT. Translating gives CSVVPTGLDTEAFF.

This chain joins TRBV7-9 and TRBJ2-3; D is unresolved. Germline CDR1 SEHNR, CDR2 FQNEAQ (reference sequence). This CDR3 region has 17 residues. With 4 bases removed from V and 5 bases from J, the gap between germline ends came to 22 bases. CDR3 DNA: TGTGCCAGCAGCTCCCGCGAGATAGCCCCACCTGGAGATACGCAGTATTTT. Its protein product is CASSSREIAPPGDTQYF.

The genes are TRBV18 and TRBJ1-2, with D perhaps matching TRBD1 (5 bases). This CDR3 region has 14 residues. With 0 bases removed from V and 5 bases from J, the gap between germline ends came to 10 bases. Germline CDR1 is KGHSH and CDR2 is LQKENI. CDR3 in amino acids: CASSPPGLGYGYTF. The CDR3 region has the DNA TGTGCCAGCTCACCACCGGGGCTGGGTTATGGCTACACCTTC.

The chain employs TRBV30 and TRBJ1-3; D is unclear. Trimming left V 0 bases short and J 3 bases short, with 12 bases between. From germline, CDR1 is GTSNPN and CDR2 SVGIG (reference sequence). The length of the CDR3 is 15 residues. Here the CDR3 DNA reads TGTGCCTGGAGTGTACCCGTTTTCAGTGGAAACACCATATATTTT. Translating gives CAWSVPVFSGNTIYF. Supplemented by reference TRBV30 and TRBJ1-3, the full variable domain reads SQTIHQWPATLVQPVGSPLSLECTVEGTSNPNLYWYRQAAGRGLQLLFYSVGIGQISSEVPQNLSASRPQDRQFILSSKKLLLSDSGFYLCAWSVPVFSGNTIYFGEGSWLTVV.

This chain links TRBV7-6 with TRBJ2-5; TRBD2 agrees at 14 bases. This CDR3 is 19 amino acids long. CDR1 is SGHVS, CDR2 FNYEAQ, per germline. V lost 5 bases, J lost 5 bases, and 16 bases stayed unmatched. Written as DNA, the CDR3 is TGTGCCAGCAGCCAAGATGAATGGACTAGCGGGAGGACGTGGGAGACCCAGTACTTC. It codes for CASSQDEWTSGRTWETQYF.

V gene TRBV6-1 combines with J gene TRBJ2-7; D is ambiguous. Trimming took 6 bases from V and 4 from J, leaving 10 bases between them. In germline, CDR1 is MNHNS, CDR2 SASEGT. The CDR3 length is 12 residues. The CDR3 DNA is TGTGCCAGCAGCCTGGGCTTGTACGAGCAGTACTTC. It encodes CASSLGLYEQYF.

The chain recombines TRBV10-3 with TRBJ1-3; TRBD1 aligns across 10 bases. CDR1 ENHRY and CDR2 SYGVKD come from the germline V gene. With 10 bases clipped from V and 7 bases from J, the junction kept 16 bases outside the gene matches. CDR3 size: 16 residues. CDR3 sequence (DNA): TGTGCCACGTACGGCGGGACAGGGGCTCCCACGAACACCATATATTTT. Translation: CATYGGTGAPTNTIYF.

The chain joins TRBV5-1 to TRBJ2-3; 12 bases agree with TRBD2. CDR3 length: 16 residues. CDR1 is SGHRS and CDR2 is YFSETQ in the germline V gene. Germline trimming cut 4 bases from V and 0 bases from J; bases unmatched to any gene: 3. CDR3 sequence: CASSRGLAGSTDTQYF. The CDR3 coding sequence is TGCGCCAGCAGCAGAGGACTAGCGGGAAGCACAGATACGCAGTATTTT. Based on the CDR3 plus reference TRBV5-1 and TRBJ2-3, the full variable domain is KAGVTQTPRYLIKTRGQQVTLSCSPISGHRSVSWYQQTPGQGLQFLFEYFSETQRNKGNFPGRFSGRQFSNSRSEMNVSTLELGDSALYLCASSRGLAGSTDTQYFGPGTRLTVL.

This clone has more than one count but fewer than ten. V usage is TRBV10-3 and J usage is TRBJ1-4; 8 positions agree with TRBD1. CDR1 ENHRY and CDR2 SYGVKD come from the germline V gene. CDR3 length: 13 amino acids. Trimming took 8 bases from V and 4 from J; bases not matched to a gene: 3. The CDR3 spells CAIRGQDNEKLFF. DNA of the CDR3: TGTGCCATCCGGGGACAGGATAATGAAAAACTGTTTTTT.

The J gene is TRBJ2-5, the V gene TRBV29-1; D is undetermined. Deletions cut 6 bases from V and 2 bases from J, with 10 bases between. CDR3 length equals 12 residues. From germline, CDR1 is SQVTM and CDR2 ANQGSEA. CDR3 nucleotides: TGCAGCGTATCCGAGTCGCAAGAGACCCAGTACTTC. Encoded protein: CSVSESQETQYF.

The rearrangement joins TRBV7-2 to TRBJ1-1; D call uncertain. Trimming took off 1 base at V and 1 base at J, with 7 bases between the two ends. This CDR3 contains 14 residues. Germline CDR1 and CDR2: SGHTA and FQGNSA. The CDR3 loop is CASSLGATNTEAFF. Written as DNA, the CDR3 is TGTGCCAGCAGCTTAGGGGCGACGAACACTGAAGCTTTCTTT.

This clone was observed a few times. The chain is built from TRBV28 and TRBJ1-1; 11 bases map to TRBD1. The CDR3 consists of 15 residues. The V segment lost 9 bases and the J segment 1 base; nucleotides outside the gene matches: 7. The germline CDR1 and CDR2 sequences are MDHEN and SYDVKM. The CDR3 nucleotides read TGTGCCAGTTGGACAGGGGGCGCACCGAACACTGAAGCTTTCTTT. It is translated as CASWTGGAPNTEAFF.

J is TRBJ2-6 and V is TRBV5-6; TRBD1 aligns across 7 bases. With V trimmed by 4 bases and J by 0 bases, 4 bases remained unmatched. Looked up from germline, CDR1 is SGHDT and CDR2 is YYEEEE. CDR3 size: 16 residues. The CDR3: CASSTAGGSGANVLTF. The CDR3, as DNA: TGTGCCAGCAGCACCGCAGGGGGCTCTGGGGCCAACGTCCTGACTTTC.

This clone was seen more than once but under ten times. The chain couples TRBV4-1 to TRBJ1-5, with D possibly TRBD1 on 6 matching bases. Deletions cut 4 bases from V and 6 bases from J, with 16 bases between. In germline, CDR1 is MGHRA, CDR2 YSYEKL. The CDR3 loop spans 15 amino acids. Here the CDR3 reads CASSLTIQGAQPQHF. The DNA of the CDR3 is TGCGCCAGCAGCCTAACTATACAGGGCGCTCAGCCCCAGCATTTT.

This chain joins TRBV10-3 and TRBJ1-1, with D possibly matching TRBD1 (6 bases). In germline, CDR1 is ENHRY, CDR2 SYGVKD. There are 12 residues in the CDR3. Deletions cut 6 bases from V and 5 bases from J, with 10 bases between. CDR3 nucleotides: TGTGCCATCAGCGAAGACAGGACTGAAGCTTTCTTT. It yields the protein CAISEDRTEAFF.

The chain has TRBV7-9 and TRBJ2-7; D is possibly TRBD2 (5 bases). This CDR3 has 16 residues. Germline V gene sequence: CDR1 SEHNR, CDR2 FQNEAQ (reference sequence). V was trimmed by 1 base and J by 1 base, leaving 14 bases between them. CDR3 sequence reads: CASSLVYSGVSYEQYF. CDR3 in DNA: TGTGCCAGCAGCTTAGTGTATTCCGGGGTATCCTACGAGCAGTACTTC.

This chain links TRBV5-5 with TRBJ2-3; 9 nucleotides match TRBD1. The trim removed 4 bases at V and 4 bases at J, leaving 10 bases unmatched. CDR1 and CDR2 (germline): SGHKS, YYEKEE (reference sequence). The CDR3 has 16 residues. The CDR3 bases are TGTGCCAGCAGCCGGCACGGGACAGGGTTTGCAGATACGCAGTATTTT. Residues: CASSRHGTGFADTQYF.

Only one count was recorded for this clone. The chain links TRBV7-9 to TRBJ1-1; 8 bases map to TRBD1. CDR3 length: 16 residues. The V gene's germline CDR1 is SEHNR and CDR2 FQNEAQ (reference sequence). Trimming cost V 0 bases and J 1 base; bases outside gene matches: 4. The CDR3 nucleotides are TGTGCCAGCAGCTTAGCCGCAGGGGGCGCGAACACTGAAGCTTTCTTT. Translation gives CASSLAAGGANTEAFF.

A single count supports this clone. V gene TRBV18 combines with J gene TRBJ1-1, with D maybe TRBD1 (5 bases). Germline lookup yields CDR1 KGHSH and CDR2 LQKENI. The CDR3 has 14 amino acids. V was shortened by 4 bases and J by 0 bases, with 9 bases between the two germline ends. For the CDR3, the DNA is TGTGCCAGCTCACGGGGACTGATGAACACTGAAGCTTTCTTT. As protein: CASSRGLMNTEAFF.

On this clone itself: Since a much larger clone is just one base distant, this may be a read error. The gene calls are TRBV25-1 and TRBJ1-5; 8 nucleotides agree with TRBD1. V gave up 3 bases and J gave up 5 bases; unmatched junction bases: 0. The CDR3 sequence is 13 residues long. Germline V gene sequence: CDR1 MGHDK, CDR2 SYGVNS. The CDR3 DNA sequence: TGTGCCAGCAGTGACAGGGGGCATCAGCCCCAGCATTTT. It translates to CASSDRGHQPQHF.